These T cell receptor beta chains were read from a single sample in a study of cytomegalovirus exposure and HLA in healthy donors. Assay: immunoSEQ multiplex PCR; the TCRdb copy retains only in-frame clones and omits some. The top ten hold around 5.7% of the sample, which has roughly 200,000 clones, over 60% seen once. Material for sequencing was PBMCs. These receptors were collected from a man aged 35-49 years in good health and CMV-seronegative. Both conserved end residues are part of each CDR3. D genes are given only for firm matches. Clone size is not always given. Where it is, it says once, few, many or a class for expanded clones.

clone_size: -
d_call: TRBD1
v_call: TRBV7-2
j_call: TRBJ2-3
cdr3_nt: TGTGCCAGCAGCTCATCCCGGGACAGGGTGACAGATACGCAGTATTTT
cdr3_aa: CASSSSRDRVTDTQYF

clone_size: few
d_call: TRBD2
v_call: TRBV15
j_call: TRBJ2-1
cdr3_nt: TGTGCCACCAGCAGCGCGGGGATTCGAGCGGGAGAAAATGAGCAGTTCTTC
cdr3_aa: CATSSAGIRAGENEQFF

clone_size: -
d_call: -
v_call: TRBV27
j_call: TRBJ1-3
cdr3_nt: TGTGCCAGCAGTCCCCGGGGCTCTGGAAACACCATATATTTT
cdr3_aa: CASSPRGSGNTIYF

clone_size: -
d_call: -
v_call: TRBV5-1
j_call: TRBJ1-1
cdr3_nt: TGCGCCAGCAGCTTGCTCCCAGGAAACACTGAAGCTTTCTTT
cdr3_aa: CASSLLPGNTEAFF

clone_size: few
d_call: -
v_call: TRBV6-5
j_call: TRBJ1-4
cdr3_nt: TGTGCCAGCATGAGAGCTTTTAATGAAAAACTGTTTTTT
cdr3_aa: CASMRAFNEKLFF

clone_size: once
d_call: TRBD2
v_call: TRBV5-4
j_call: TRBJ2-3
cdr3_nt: TGTGCCAGCAGCTCGGGAGGCAAGCGGGGGGGCTCACAATATACGCAGTATTTT
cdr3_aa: CASSSGGKRGGSQYTQYF

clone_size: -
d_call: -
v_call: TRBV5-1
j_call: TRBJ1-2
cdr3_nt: TGCGCCAGCGGTGGGGCATCTAACTATGGCTACACCTTC
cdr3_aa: CASGGASNYGYTF

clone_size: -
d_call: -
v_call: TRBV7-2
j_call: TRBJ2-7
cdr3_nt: TGTGCCAGCAGCTTAGCGGGGGCGGCCGAGCAGTACTTC
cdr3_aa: CASSLAGAAEQYF

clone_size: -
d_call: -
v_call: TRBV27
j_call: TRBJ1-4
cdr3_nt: TGTGCCAGCAGTTTATACCAGGACTCTATCGGGTCCGAAAAACTGTTTTTT
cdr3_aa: CASSLYQDSIGSEKLFF

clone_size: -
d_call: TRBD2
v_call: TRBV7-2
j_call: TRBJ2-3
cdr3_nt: TGTGCCAGCAGCCCCCGGACTAGCGGGGGAAGCACAGATACGCAGTATTTT
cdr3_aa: CASSPRTSGGSTDTQYF